This TCR beta chain derives from a study of CD8+ T cells in alopecia areata. Extracted RNA was reverse transcribed, and the resulting cDNA served as sequencing template. The protocol was immunoSEQ multiplex PCR, while the TCRdb copy is restricted to in-frame clones and leaves out a portion. The sample holds roughly 250,000 clones, 67% seen once. There are a few counts of this clone. This clonotype originated in a human donor with alopecia areata. Sequencing used CD4+ T cells sorted from blood, obtained at week 0.

The CDR3 sequence is CSAKLAGENIQYF. CDR3 coding DNA: TGCAGCGCAAAACTAGCGGGGGAAAACATTCAGTACTTC. This sequence joins TRBV29-1 and TRBJ2-4, with TRBD2 matching 11 bases. This CDR3 region has 13 residues. Germline V gives CDR1 SQVTM, CDR2 ANQGSEA. V shed 7 bases and J 5 bases; nucleotides not matched to a gene: 4.